These 24 T cell receptor beta chains originate from one sample sequenced in a study of CD8 T cells in Susac syndrome. cDNA came from approximately 0.5 to 1 ug RNA primed by random hexamers. A single record per CDR3 protein comes from TCRdb applying MiXCR to the immunoSEQ multiplex PCR reads. The sample holds over 150,000 distinct CDR3 sequences; roughly 94% are singletons and the top ten take approximately 0.099%. Sequenced: CD4+ T cells from PBMCs. The receptor set was obtained from a human donor with Susac syndrome.

The CDR3 DNA sequence: TGCAGTGCTAGAACCGTTAACACTGAAGCTTTCTTT. This encodes CSARTVNTEAFF. The chain combines TRBV20-1 with TRBJ1-1; D is uncertain. This CDR3 region has 12 residues. Trimming took off 2 bases at V and 2 bases at J, with 6 bases between the two ends. Germline CDR1 DFQATT, CDR2 SNEGSKA (reference sequence).

The chain recombines TRBV7-2 with TRBJ2-5, with D uncertain. The germline V gene encodes CDR1 SGHTA and CDR2 FQGNSA. V lost 5 bases and J lost 5, with 12 bases in between. CDR3 length: 13 amino acids. CDR3 region: CASSSPLSETQYF. As DNA, the CDR3 is TGTGCCAGCAGCAGCCCGCTGAGTGAGACCCAGTACTTC. The variable domain in full, completed from reference TRBV7-2 and TRBJ2-5, reads GAGVSQSPSNKVTEKGKDVELRCDPISGHTALYWYRQSLGQGLEFLIYFQGNSAPDKSGLPSDRFSAERTGGSVSTLTIQRTQQEDSAVYLCASSSPLSETQYFGPGTRLLVL.

This rearrangement joins TRBV7-7 to TRBJ2-5; D is unresolved. CDR3 length: 14 residues. Germline V CDR1 and CDR2: SSHAT, FNYEAQ (reference sequence). V dropped 5 bases and J dropped 3 bases, with 13 bases sitting between them. The CDR3 DNA is TGTGCCAGCAGCCGCTTAATATGGAAAGAGACCCAGTACTTC. Its translation: CASSRLIWKETQYF. The full variable domain, in which reference TRBV7-7 and TRBJ2-5 provide the parts outside the CDR3, is GAGVSQSPRYKVTKRGQDVTLRCDPISSHATLYWYQQALGQGPEFLTYFNYEAQPDKSGLPSDRFSAERPEGSISTLTIQRTEQRDSAMYRCASSRLIWKETQYFGPGTRLLVL.

The chain combines TRBV28 with TRBJ2-1, with unresolved D. Germline V gene sequence: CDR1 MDHEN, CDR2 SYDVKM. The length of the CDR3 is 10 residues. V was pared by 8 bases and J by 5 bases, with 4 bases between. CDR3 coding DNA: TGTGCCAGCGGCCACAATGAGCAGTTCTTC. Translation: CASGHNEQFF.

The V gene is TRBV6-5, the J gene TRBJ2-7; D is ambiguous. Trimming removed 0 bases from V and 5 bases from J, with 26 bases in between. Germline lookup yields CDR1 MNHEY and CDR2 SVGAGI. The CDR3 consists of 19 residues. CDR3 in amino acids: CASSYSPNPTTRQEDEQYF. CDR3 DNA: TGTGCCAGCAGTTACTCGCCCAATCCGACGACAAGGCAAGAAGACGAGCAGTACTTC.

The chain couples TRBV12-3 or TRBV12-4 to TRBJ1-6; the D is unclear. This CDR3 contains 15 residues. Trimming stripped 3 bases from V and 0 bases from J, with 6 bases between. The CDR3: CASSFGSSYNSPLHF. In DNA form, the CDR3 reads TGTGCCAGCAGTTTTGGCAGCTCCTATAATTCACCCCTCCACTTT.

The genes are TRBV5-1 and TRBJ1-1; TRBD1 might be the D (6 bases). Germline-derived CDR1 and CDR2 are SGHRS and YFSETQ. This CDR3 is 14 amino acids long. Trimming removed 0 bases from V and 6 bases from J, with 12 bases in between. In DNA form, the CDR3 reads TGCGCCAGCAGCTTGGAGACAGGCTTTTCTGAAGCTTTCTTT. This gives the protein CASSLETGFSEAFF.

The genes are TRBV20-1 and TRBJ2-3; D might be TRBD2 (6 bases). This CDR3 is built from 15 residues. Germline V gene data show CDR1 as DFQATT and CDR2 as SNEGSKA (reference sequence). Trimming took 5 bases from V and 5 from J, leaving 20 bases between them. CDR3 in DNA: TGCAGTGCTTCCGGCGATGGCGGGAAGCAAGATACGCAGTATTTT. Protein: CSASGDGGKQDTQYF.

The chain combines TRBV12-3 or TRBV12-4 with TRBJ2-3; TRBD1 is a possible D gene (6 bases). The germline V and J ends were trimmed by 9 bases and 4 bases, with 11 bases remaining between them. The CDR3 has 12 residues. This CDR3 reads CASSQGPDTQYF. CDR3 in DNA: TGTGCCAGTTCCCAGGGGCCAGATACGCAGTATTTT.

The chain couples TRBV9 to TRBJ2-7; D could derive from TRBD1 or TRBD2 (5 bases each). Germline V gives CDR1 SGDLS, CDR2 YYNGEE. This CDR3 is 15 amino acids long. The germline V and J ends were trimmed by 3 bases and 7 bases, with 20 bases remaining between them. In DNA, the CDR3 is TGTGCCAGCAGCGCAGAGGGGCTCCTCTCGGGGGAGCAGTACTTC. Its translation: CASSAEGLLSGEQYF.

The chain recombines TRBV29-1 with TRBJ2-3, with 7 bases matching TRBD2. The CDR3 totals 15 residues. Germline V gives CDR1 SQVTM, CDR2 ANQGSEA. J gave up 4 bases and V 6 bases, and 13 bases lay outside the gene matches. The DNA of the CDR3 is TGCAGCGTCACCCTGCTGGGCGGGAGTGCAGATACGCAGTATTTT. It codes for CSVTLLGGSADTQYF.

The CDR3 bases are TGCAGCGCCACACAAATCGGGGGCACTGAAGCTTTCTTT. This encodes CSATQIGGTEAFF. This chain links TRBV29-1 with TRBJ1-1, with D possibly being TRBD1 (5 bases). This CDR3 spans 13 amino acids. Trimming shortened V by 7 bases and J by 4 bases, and 16 bases separated the two germline ends. Germline CDR1 reads SQVTM; CDR2 reads ANQGSEA.

This clonotype was observed a single time. This chain uses TRBV30 with TRBJ1-1, with 8 bases lining up with TRBD1. CDR3 length: 10 residues. Germline lookup yields CDR1 GTSNPN and CDR2 SVGIG (reference sequence). V lost 5 bases to trimming and J lost 11 bases; unmatched junction nucleotides: 4. As DNA, the CDR3 is TGTGCCTGGCAGGGGGCAATGGCTTTCTTT. Its translation is CAWQGAMAFF.

The CDR3 sequence: CATEGGTSGLGETQYF. The CDR3 bases are TGTGCCACTGAAGGGGGGACTAGCGGCCTAGGGGAGACCCAGTACTTC. The chain carries TRBV6-6 and TRBJ2-5, with 11 bases fitting TRBD2. Germline V gene lookup returns CDR1 MNHNY and CDR2 SVGAGI (reference sequence). The CDR3 covers 16 residues. The trim removed 10 bases at V and 5 bases at J, leaving 15 bases unmatched.

CDR3 sequence reads: CASSPPPPLRRIQYF. The CDR3 DNA follows: TGTGCCAGCAGTCCCCCGCCGCCTCTGCGGCGCATTCAGTACTTC. The V gene is TRBV28, the J gene TRBJ2-4; D unclear. V was trimmed by 5 bases and J by 9 bases, leaving 20 bases between them. The CDR3 covers 15 residues. Germline CDR1 and CDR2: MDHEN and SYDVKM. The whole variable domain, remainder taken from reference TRBV28 and TRBJ2-4, is DVKVTQSSRYLVKRTGEKVFLECVQDMDHENMFWYRQDPGLGLRLIYFSYDVKMKEKGDIPEGYSVSREKKERFSLILESASTNQTSMYLCASSPPPPLRRIQYFGAGTRLSVL.

The chain carries TRBV4-2 and TRBJ2-7; unclear D gene. The CDR3 sequence is 15 residues long. The germline V gene encodes CDR1 LGHNA and CDR2 YNFKEQ. Trimming shortened V by 1 base and J by 3 bases, and 13 bases separated the two germline ends. CDR3 coding DNA: TGTGCCAGCAGCCAAGCGAACCAACAAGGCTACGAGCAGTACTTC. This codes for CASSQANQQGYEQYF.

The CDR3 DNA follows: TGCAGTGCTAGGAAGTATCCAGATACGCAGTATTTT. It encodes CSARKYPDTQYF. V usage is TRBV20-1 and J usage is TRBJ2-3; D unclear. Germline CDR1 and CDR2: DFQATT and SNEGSKA (reference sequence). Between the trimmed V and J ends, which lost 3 bases and 4 bases, there was a span of 8 bases. The CDR3 extends over 12 amino acids.

This clonotype was counted once. The CDR3: CAAGLIETQYF. For the CDR3, the DNA is TGTGCCGCCGGACTGATAGAGACCCAGTACTTC. The chain combines TRBV10-3 with TRBJ2-5; D perhaps matches TRBD2 (5 bases). The V gene's germline CDR1 is ENHRY and CDR2 SYGVKD. V dropped 11 bases and J dropped 4 bases, with 11 bases sitting between them. The CDR3 has 11 amino acids.

V gene TRBV2 combines with J gene TRBJ2-2; 7 bases are a match to TRBD1. The CDR3 has 16 residues. The V gene end was trimmed by 6 bases and the J gene end by 6 bases; junction bases not matched to a gene: 13. The germline V gene encodes CDR1 SNHLY and CDR2 FYNNEI. The CDR3 sequence: CASRDKRTGVAGELFF. The CDR3, as DNA: TGTGCCAGCAGAGATAAAAGGACAGGTGTGGCCGGGGAGCTGTTTTTT.

DNA of the CDR3: TGTGCCAGCAGCTTAAGGGGGTTTAGCACAGATACGCAGTATTTT. Translated, it gives CASSLRGFSTDTQYF. This chain uses TRBV7-2 with TRBJ2-3, with a tentative D call TRBD1 (6 bases). The CDR3 is 15 residues long. Germline V lookup: CDR1 SGHTA, CDR2 FQGNSA. V lost 2 bases and J lost 0, with 9 bases in between.

This clonotype appeared once. This rearrangement joins TRBV12-3 or TRBV12-4 to TRBJ1-5; no firm D call. Between the trimmed V and J ends, which lost 10 bases and 7 bases, there was a span of 20 bases. CDR3 length: 14 residues. For the CDR3, the DNA is TGTGCCATCAATTCCCTAGGCGGAGGGCAGCCCCAGCATTTT. Its protein is CAINSLGGGQPQHF.

The chain is built from TRBV4-2 and TRBJ2-1, with a weak D call TRBD2 (6 bases). V was pared by 1 base and J by 0 bases, with 19 bases between. CDR1 and CDR2 (germline): LGHNA, YNFKEQ. CDR3 size: 19 residues. The CDR3 spells CASSQASRGIESSYNEQFF. The DNA of the CDR3 is TGTGCCAGCAGCCAAGCAAGCCGCGGGATCGAGAGCTCCTACAATGAGCAGTTCTTC.

The rearrangement uses TRBV20-1 and TRBJ1-2; D perhaps matches TRBD1 (6 bases). The germline V and J ends were trimmed by 5 bases and 8 bases, with 15 bases remaining between them. The CDR3 consists of 12 residues. From germline, CDR1 is DFQATT and CDR2 SNEGSKA (reference sequence). CDR3 in amino acids: CSAPLQGEGYTF. The DNA for the CDR3 is TGCAGTGCTCCCCTACAGGGTGAGGGCTACACCTTC.

This clonotype was recorded once. The chain recombines TRBV29-1 with TRBJ2-7; TRBD2 agrees at 12 bases. Germline V lookup: CDR1 SQVTM, CDR2 ANQGSEA. The length of the CDR3 is 14 residues. Germline trimming cut 5 bases from V and 5 bases from J; bases unmatched to any gene: 7. The CDR3 reads CSVRTSGRLHEQYF. CDR3 coding DNA: TGCAGCGTTCGAACTAGCGGGAGGCTCCACGAGCAGTACTTC.